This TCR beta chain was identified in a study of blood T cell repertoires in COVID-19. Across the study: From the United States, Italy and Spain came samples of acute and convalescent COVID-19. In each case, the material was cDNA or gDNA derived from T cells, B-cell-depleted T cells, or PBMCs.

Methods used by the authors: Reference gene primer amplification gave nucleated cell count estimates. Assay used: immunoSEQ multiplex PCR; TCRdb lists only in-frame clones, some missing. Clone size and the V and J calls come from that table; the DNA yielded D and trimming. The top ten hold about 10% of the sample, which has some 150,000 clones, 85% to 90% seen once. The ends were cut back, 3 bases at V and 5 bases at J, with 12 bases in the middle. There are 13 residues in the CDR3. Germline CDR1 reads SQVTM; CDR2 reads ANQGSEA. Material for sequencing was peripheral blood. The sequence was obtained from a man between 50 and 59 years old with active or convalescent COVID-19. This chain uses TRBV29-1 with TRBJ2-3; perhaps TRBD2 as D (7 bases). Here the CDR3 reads CSVDRGAEDTQYF. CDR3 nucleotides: TGCAGCGTTGATCGGGGGGCTGAAGATACGCAGTATTTT.